This TCR beta chain stems from a study of OX40 agonist ivuxolimab in advanced cancers. Germline loops: CDR1 SGHDT, CDR2 YYEEEE. V was cut by 4 bases and J by 7 bases, with 23 bases left in between. The CDR3 contains 16 residues. The table came from immunoSEQ multiplex PCR; TCRdb's copy has only in-frame clones and leaves some out. Of roughly 59,000 clones in the sample, under 90% were seen once. Study observations and caveats: Relative to CD4+, CD8+ T cells held more expanded clones on average.

Concerning this clone itself: No antigen is known for it.

The TCR originated in an adult with an advanced solid tumor such as melanoma, head and neck, liver or kidney cancer. The sequencing used CD4+ or CD8+ T cells sorted from blood, collected in a trial of the OX40 agonist ivuxolimab. The V gene is TRBV5-6, the J gene TRBJ1-2; D not certain. This CDR3 is CASSIRVVPESSGYTF. DNA of the CDR3: TGTGCCAGCAGCATTAGGGTCGTCCCAGAAAGTAGTGGCTACACCTTC.